The 18 T cell receptor beta chains presented below share a single source sample, sequenced in a study of blood T cells in healthy people across ages. Next came a second PCR, run for about 6 to 12 cycles, which used a sample-barcoded 5' primer along with a J-beta primer mix. Via MiXCR, TCRdb re-called the 5' RACE reads, giving one row per CDR3 protein. The repertoire has about 800,000 distinct CDR3 sequences, 58% of them found once; the top ten carry approximately 20%. The sequenced sample consisted of blood. The source is a man aged 25 to 40 in good health.

This clonotype appeared a few times. The rearrangement joins TRBV27 to TRBJ2-7; a possible D gene is TRBD2 (6 bases). The V gene's germline CDR1 is MNHEY and CDR2 SMNVEV (reference sequence). The germline V and J ends were trimmed by 3 bases and 3 bases, with 15 bases remaining between them. The CDR3 contains 15 residues. The CDR3 region is CASSFVGTGLYEQYF. The DNA of the CDR3 is TGTGCCAGCAGTTTCGTGGGGACGGGACTCTACGAGCAGTACTTC.

The table lists this clonotype with a few counts. The rearrangement uses TRBV20-1 and TRBJ2-7; D gene unclear. From germline, CDR1 is DFQATT and CDR2 SNEGSKA (reference sequence). This CDR3 comprises 13 residues. V lost 7 bases to trimming and J lost 7 bases, with 20 bases between them. The CDR3 sequence: CSVQSAAGGEQYF. The CDR3 DNA follows: TGCAGTGTTCAATCTGCGGCAGGCGGAGAGCAGTACTTC.

On this clonotype: Mismatch with germline at one junction end may stem from a read error. The J gene is TRBJ2-5, the V gene TRBV6-2 or TRBV6-3; D perhaps matches TRBD2 (6 bases). The CDR3 is 14 amino acids. Germline-derived CDR1 and CDR2 are MNHEY and SVGEGT. The CDR3 here is CASIDGGSDETLYF. CDR3 coding DNA: TGTGCCAGCATAGACGGAGGGAGCGATGAGACCCTGTACTTC.

V gene TRBV3-1 combines with J gene TRBJ2-4; D is perhaps TRBD2 (6 bases). The J call may be incorrect, as the DNA end agrees better with TRBJ2-7. Germline CDR1 reads LGHDT; CDR2 reads YNNKEL (reference sequence). The CDR3 loop spans 15 amino acids. The CDR3 reads CASSQDKTRSREQYF. The CDR3 nucleotides read TGTGCCAGCAGCCAAGATAAGACTAGAAGTCGCGAGCAGTACTTC.

This chain connects TRBV6-2 or TRBV6-3 to TRBJ1-1; tentatively, D is TRBD1 (6 bases). Trimming removed 10 bases at V and 4 bases at J, with 16 bases between. Germline CDR1 and CDR2: MNHEY and SVGEGT. The CDR3 covers 13 residues. CDR3 loop: CATAGELGTEAFF. The CDR3 bases are TGTGCCACCGCAGGGGAATTGGGCACTGAAGCTTTCTTT.

V usage is TRBV3-1 and J usage is TRBJ1-1, with D uncertain. The V end was cut by 7 bases, the J end by 1 base, with 13 bases between. The CDR3 is 14 residues long. The germline V gene encodes CDR1 LGHDT and CDR2 YNNKEL (reference sequence). CDR3 sequence reads: CASTSDWANTEAFF. The CDR3 bases are TGTGCCAGCACCTCTGATTGGGCGAACACTGAAGCTTTCTTT.

V and J are TRBV5-1 and TRBJ2-5, with 12 nucleotides matching TRBD2. The end of the DNA is better explained by TRBJ2-7, so the J call may be wrong. Germline V gives CDR1 SGHRS, CDR2 YFSETQ. There are 15 residues in the CDR3. The chain's CDR3 is CASSPGTSGFYEQYF. As DNA, the CDR3 is TGCGCCAGCAGCCCCGGGACTAGCGGGTTCTACGAGCAGTACTTC.

The rearrangement links TRBV15 to TRBJ2-7; the D is unclear. With 4 bases removed from V and 5 bases from J, the gap between germline ends came to 21 bases. This CDR3 spans 16 amino acids. Germline assignment: CDR1 LNHNV and CDR2 YYDKDF (reference sequence). The CDR3 coding sequence is TGTGCCACCAGCATGATTCCGGGCCTCCGGTCCAACGAGCAGTACTTC. Its translation is CATSMIPGLRSNEQYF.

This clonotype turned up a few times. The chain has TRBV6-6 and TRBJ1-1, with 8 bases fitting TRBD1. CDR1 is MNHNY, CDR2 SVGAGI, per germline (reference sequence). This CDR3 contains 16 residues. V lost 4 bases to trimming and J lost 4 bases; unmatched junction nucleotides: 11. The chain's CDR3 is CASSSQGARGSTEAFF. CDR3 DNA sequence: TGTGCCAGCAGTTCCCAGGGGGCGCGAGGAAGCACTGAAGCTTTCTTT.

This sequence joins TRBV6-5 and TRBJ2-2; tentatively, D is TRBD1 or TRBD2 (6 bases each). The CDR3 extends over 13 amino acids. Germline V gives CDR1 MNHEY, CDR2 SVGAGI. Trimming took 5 bases from V and 7 from J, leaving 11 bases between them. CDR3 protein: CASSRRGLGELFF. In DNA, the CDR3 is TGTGCCAGCAGTCGCAGGGGACTCGGGGAGCTGTTTTTT.

In this sample, this clonotype turned up a few times. This chain connects TRBV6-5 to TRBJ2-6; D perhaps matches TRBD1 (5 bases). Germline V CDR1 and CDR2: MNHEY, SVGAGI. V lost 10 bases and J lost 2, with 12 bases in between. This CDR3 is 14 amino acids long. DNA for the CDR3: TGTGCCACGACAGAAGGTGCTGGGGCCAACGTCCTGACTTTC. Protein product: CATTEGAGANVLTF.

The chain links TRBV18 to TRBJ1-1, with unresolved D. Per germline, CDR1 KGHSH and CDR2 LQKENI. V lost 3 bases to trimming and J lost 8 bases, with 13 bases between them. The CDR3 sequence is 13 residues long. CDR3 coding DNA: TGTGCCAGCTCACCGGACGGGGAAGGGGAAGCTTTCTTT. This gives the protein CASSPDGEGEAFF. The full variable domain, in which reference TRBV18 and TRBJ1-1 provide the parts outside the CDR3, is NAGVMQNPRHLVRRRGQEARLRCSPMKGHSHVYWYRQLPEEGLKFMVYLQKENIIDESGMPKERFSAEFPKEGPSILRIQQVVRGDSAAYFCASSPDGEGEAFFGQGTRLTVV.

The genes are TRBV7-9 and TRBJ2-5; weak D call: TRBD2 (5 bases). The CDR3 runs to 12 residues. Germline-derived CDR1 and CDR2 are SEHNR and FQNEAQ (reference sequence). The ends were cut back, 8 bases at V and 2 bases at J, with 9 bases in the middle. The DNA of the CDR3 is TGTGCCAGCGCCAGGACTCAAGAGACCCAGTACTTC. This sequence encodes CASARTQETQYF.

The J gene is TRBJ1-2, the V gene TRBV30; D gene uncertain. V lost 4 bases and J lost 8, with 17 bases in between. The CDR3 contains 13 residues. Per germline, CDR1 GTSNPN and CDR2 SVGIG (reference sequence). CDR3: CAWTLDRYVGYTF. The CDR3 DNA follows: TGTGCCTGGACCCTGGATCGATATGTGGGCTACACCTTC.

The DNA for the CDR3 is TGTGCCAGCAGCGTCGCCTCGGGGAAAGGATCACCCCTCCACTTT. Its translation: CASSVASGKGSPLHF. This chain uses TRBV9 with TRBJ1-6, with D unclear. Germline V gene lookup returns CDR1 SGDLS and CDR2 YYNGEE. The CDR3 is 15 amino acids. The V gene lost 2 bases and the J gene lost 10 bases, with 16 bases spanning the gap.

This clonotype was recorded once. The genes are TRBV27 and TRBJ1-4, with D unresolved. The CDR3 has 14 amino acids. The germline gives CDR1 MNHEY, CDR2 SMNVEV (reference sequence). Trimming cost V 4 bases and J 8 bases, with 14 bases left between them. The CDR3 coding sequence is TGTGCCAGCAGTTCCCAGAGCCTAGGGGAAAAACTGTTTTTT. Amino acid sequence: CASSSQSLGEKLFF.

CDR3 DNA sequence: TGTGCCAGCAGCCCTCGGACTAGCGCTAACGAGCAGTACTTC. Translated: CASSPRTSANEQYF. The chain recombines TRBV7-2 with TRBJ2-7; 9 nucleotides align to TRBD2. The CDR3 loop spans 14 amino acids. The trim removed 5 bases at V and 5 bases at J, leaving 7 bases unmatched. Per the germline V gene, CDR1 is SGHTA and CDR2 is FQGNSA.

This chain joins TRBV20-1 and TRBJ2-1, with a weak D call TRBD2 (6 bases). Trimming cost V 5 bases and J 8 bases, with 16 bases left between them. CDR1 DFQATT and CDR2 SNEGSKA come from the germline V gene (reference sequence). The length of the CDR3 is 13 residues. The CDR3 DNA sequence: TGCAGTGCTTCTAGCGCTAGCAGCGATGAGCAGTTCTTC. This codes for CSASSASSDEQFF.